Described below is a single T cell receptor (beta chain) sequence and its context. The data were taken from a study of monozygotic twins with inflammatory bowel disease. CDR1 and CDR2 (germline): LNHNV, YYDKDF (reference sequence). The CDR3 has 16 residues. Reprocessing the 5' RACE reads, TCRdb reports a single entry for every CDR3 protein and omits DNA. This sample's table reports approximately 390,000 distinct CDR3 sequences. J is TRBJ2-3 and V is TRBV15; TCRdb's D call, TRBD1, is unchecked because there is no DNA. This clonotype originated in a human donor with ulcerative colitis or Crohn's disease, or a healthy co-twin of an affected twin (not recorded which). Sequencing used blood. CDR3 sequence: CATRAKGGAGTDTQYF.